Below are 20 T cell receptor beta chains sequenced from a single sample in a study of T cell repertoires in cytomegalovirus infection. One entry per CDR3 protein, called by TCRdb with MiXCR from the reads. This table has about 240,000 distinct CDR3 sequences, approximately 13% appearing once. Sequencing used PBMCs. These receptors originate from a human donor in good health (CMV status not recorded). Some clones in this sample may be carry-over from other donors' samples.

This clonotype showed up many times. The J gene is TRBJ2-7, the V gene TRBV5-4; TRBD1 matches 7 bases. V was clipped by 5 bases and J by 4 bases; unmatched bases: 9. Germline CDR1 SGHNT, CDR2 YYREEE (reference sequence). The CDR3 sequence is 14 residues long. CDR3 nucleotide sequence: TGTGCCAGCAGTTCCGGGACAGTGACTTACGAGCAGTACTTC. It yields the protein CASSSGTVTYEQYF.

V and J are TRBV12-3 or TRBV12-4 and TRBJ2-2; the match to TRBD1 covers 9 bases. CDR3 length: 16 amino acids. V gave up 6 bases and J gave up 0 bases; unmatched junction bases: 5. CDR3 DNA sequence: TGTGCCAGCAGCTCTGGACAGGGGACGAACACCGGGGAGCTGTTTTTT. This gives the protein CASSSGQGTNTGELFF.

V and J are TRBV29-1 and TRBJ2-2; D possibly corresponds to TRBD1 (6 bases). CDR3 length: 13 residues. Looked up from germline, CDR1 is SQVTM and CDR2 is ANQGSEA. The CDR3 reads CTVGAPNTGELFF. The CDR3, as DNA: TGCACCGTGGGGGCCCCGAACACCGGGGAGCTGTTTTTT.

In its sample, this clonotype was seen once. The chain couples TRBV25-1 to TRBJ1-1; D remains unclear. The CDR3 totals 12 residues. From germline, CDR1 is MGHDK and CDR2 SYGVNS. V was pared by 4 bases and J by 1 base, with 4 bases between. This CDR3 reads CASSAENTEAFF. CDR3 DNA sequence: TGTGCCAGCAGTGCGGAGAACACTGAAGCTTTCTTT. Filled out from reference TRBV25-1 and TRBJ1-1, the complete variable domain reads EADIYQTPRYLVIGTGKKITLECSQTMGHDKMYWYQQDPGMELHLIHYSYGVNSTEKGDLSSESTVSRIRTEHFPLTLESARPSHTSQYLCASSAENTEAFFGQGTRLTVV.

This clonotype was recorded at least ten times. The V and J genes are TRBV19 and TRBJ1-1; 7 nucleotides agree with TRBD1. With V trimmed by 9 bases and J by 5 bases, 9 bases remained unmatched. CDR1 is LNHDA, CDR2 SQIVND, per germline (reference sequence). The CDR3 is 13 amino acids. CDR3 DNA: TGTGCCAGCAGCTTTCAGGGGGAAACTGAAGCTTTCTTT. It specifies CASSFQGETEAFF.

This clonotype was seen more than once but under ten times. This chain links TRBV6-4 with TRBJ2-1; 7 nucleotides line up with TRBD1. CDR3 size: 15 residues. Germline V gives CDR1 MRHNA, CDR2 SNTAGT. With 5 bases clipped from V and 7 bases from J, the junction kept 11 bases outside the gene matches. DNA for the CDR3: TGTGCCAGCAGTCCCGGGACAGACTACGGGAATGAGCAGTTCTTC. It specifies CASSPGTDYGNEQFF.

The gene calls are TRBV5-4 and TRBJ2-7, with D perhaps TRBD1 (6 bases). Germline V gives CDR1 SGHNT, CDR2 YYREEE (reference sequence). This CDR3 is built from 13 residues. The V and J ends lost 4 bases and 3 bases respectively, with 11 bases between them. The CDR3 region has the DNA TGTGCCAGCAGCACCGGACAGTACTACGAGCAGTACTTC. Its protein is CASSTGQYYEQYF. The full variable domain, in which reference TRBV5-4 and TRBJ2-7 provide the parts outside the CDR3, is ETGVTQSPTHLIKTRGQQVTLRCSSQSGHNTVSWYQQALGQGPQFIFQYYREEENGRGNFPPRFSGLQFPNYSSELNVNALELDDSALYLCASSTGQYYEQYFGPGTRLTVT.

This clonotype was detected many times. The genes are TRBV25-1 and TRBJ1-3; D is uncertain. Looked up from germline, CDR1 is MGHDK and CDR2 is SYGVNS. This CDR3 is 15 amino acids long. Deletions cut 5 bases from V and 0 bases from J, with 11 bases between. This CDR3 reads CASSPGGISGNTIYF. The CDR3 DNA is TGTGCCAGCAGTCCCGGTGGGATCTCTGGAAACACCATATATTTT.

This clonotype was detected a few times. The chain uses TRBV5-1 and TRBJ2-7, with TRBD2 identical over 8 bases. The germline gives CDR1 SGHRS, CDR2 YFSETQ. CDR3 size: 15 residues. The V and J ends lost 0 bases and 5 bases, in that order; junction bases with no gene match: 7. CDR3 bases: TGCGCCAGCAGCTTGGTCCTAGCGGGCGGGGACGAGCAGTACTTC. As protein: CASSLVLAGGDEQYF.

This clonotype has ten or more counts. This CDR3 is CASSLGGQGGEQYF. DNA of the CDR3: TGTGCCAGCAGCTTAGGGGGACAGGGGGGGGAGCAGTACTTC. The chain has TRBV7-2 and TRBJ2-7; 11 bases line up with TRBD1. V lost 1 base and J lost 7; bases outside the gene matches: 3. Germline loops: CDR1 SGHTA, CDR2 FQGNSA. The CDR3 length is 14 residues.

This clonotype was counted ten times or more. The chain joins TRBV7-2 to TRBJ2-2; D unclear. CDR3 length: 13 residues. Germline CDR1 reads SGHTA; CDR2 reads FQGNSA. V lost 3 bases, J lost 4 bases, and 6 bases lay in between. The CDR3, as DNA: TGTGCCAGCAGCTTCACTGGCACCGGGGAGCTGTTTTTT. Translation gives CASSFTGTGELFF.

This clonotype appeared many times. The chain joins TRBV7-2 to TRBJ1-2, with D unresolved. Germline V lookup: CDR1 SGHTA, CDR2 FQGNSA. The CDR3 consists of 14 residues. V lost 1 base and J lost 4, with 10 bases in between. The CDR3 nucleotides read TGTGCCAGCAGCTTAGTGTCCGGGATCTATGGCTACACCTTC. This encodes CASSLVSGIYGYTF.

This clonotype was seen a few times. V is TRBV19 and J is TRBJ2-2, with TRBD1 matching over 8 bases. Germline CDR1 is LNHDA and CDR2 is SQIVND (reference sequence). This CDR3 has 16 residues. Trimming cost V 1 base and J 7 bases; bases outside gene matches: 8. CDR3 in amino acids: CASSIVGYRGNGELFF. CDR3 DNA: TGTGCCAGTAGTATAGTGGGATACAGGGGGAACGGGGAGCTGTTTTTT.

In its sample, this clonotype was seen a few times. The chain joins TRBV19 to TRBJ1-2, with 7 bases aligning to TRBD1. The CDR3 totals 15 residues. Germline V CDR1 and CDR2: LNHDA, SQIVND (reference sequence). J gave up 8 bases and V 5 bases, and 14 bases lay outside the gene matches. CDR3 protein: CASSVRDSLLTGYTF. DNA for the CDR3: TGTGCCAGTAGTGTCCGGGACAGCCTGTTGACGGGCTACACCTTC.

The rearrangement joins TRBV5-1 to TRBJ2-2; D not resolved. Trimming took 4 bases from V and 2 from J, leaving 12 bases between them. CDR1 and CDR2 (germline): SGHRS, YFSETQ. The CDR3 length is 15 residues. Here the CDR3 DNA reads TGCGCCAGCAGCCCGGACGGCTTTAACACCGGGGAGCTGTTTTTT. Translation: CASSPDGFNTGELFF.

Concerning this clonotype itself: One junction end disagrees with the germline gene, perhaps due to a read error. The gene calls are TRBV7-8 and TRBJ2-5; tentatively, D is TRBD1 (6 bases). The germline CDR1 and CDR2 sequences are SGHVS and FQNEAQ. The CDR3 totals 13 residues. CDR3 DNA sequence: TGTCCCAGCAGCTTAGCGTCAGGGGAGACACAGTACTTC. Amino acid sequence: CPSSLASGETQYF.

This chain connects TRBV5-4 to TRBJ2-2; tentative D call: TRBD2 (6 bases). V was cut by 0 bases and J by 3 bases, with 9 bases left in between. Looked up from germline, CDR1 is SGHNT and CDR2 is YYREEE (reference sequence). The CDR3 totals 15 residues. The CDR3 bases are TGTGCCAGCAGCTTGGCCGGGAGCCACACCGGGGAGCTGTTTTTT. Translation: CASSLAGSHTGELFF.

This chain joins TRBV6-5 and TRBJ1-2; no clear D. With 0 bases removed from V and 4 bases from J, the gap between germline ends came to 6 bases. The CDR3 is 13 residues long. Germline lookup yields CDR1 MNHEY and CDR2 SVGAGI. In DNA form, the CDR3 reads TGTGCCAGCAGTTACTCCCCCTCCTATGGCTACACCTTC. This sequence encodes CASSYSPSYGYTF.

This clonotype was recorded a few times. The V call is TRBV3-1, the J call TRBJ2-1, with 7 bases aligning to TRBD2. Germline CDR1 reads LGHDT; CDR2 reads YNNKEL (reference sequence). The CDR3 has 18 residues. The ends lost 1 base at V and 8 bases at J; junction bases unmatched: 17. The CDR3 loop is CASSQAGTRDYHFYEQFF. The DNA for the CDR3 is TGTGCCAGCAGCCAAGCCGGGACGAGGGACTACCATTTCTATGAGCAGTTCTTC.

In its sample, this clonotype was seen many times. This chain connects TRBV7-2 to TRBJ2-7, with a weak D call TRBD2 (6 bases). There are 12 residues in the CDR3. The ends were cut back, 6 bases at V and 7 bases at J, with 13 bases in the middle. Per germline, CDR1 SGHTA and CDR2 FQGNSA. The CDR3 region is CASSSEGWEQYF. The CDR3 DNA follows: TGTGCCAGCAGTTCGGAGGGCTGGGAGCAGTACTTC.